Below, one T cell receptor (beta chain) is given with its context. This clone has more than one count but fewer than ten. Its target antigen remains unknown. Base qualities are not recorded, but no much larger clone differs from it by a single base. The data stem from a study of beta chain features in type 1 diabetes (dated by TCRdb to about 2018). In the study overall: No differences in mean age, gender distribution, total cell number or subset yield were found between patients and healthy donors. A total of some 100,000,000 sorted cells were examined across all samples, and a strong correlation was observed between cell number per subset and RNA yield. The study compared TCRB repertoires of sorted circulating CD4+ T cell subsets between recently diagnosed type 1 diabetes patients and matched healthy donors. Regulatory and stem cell-like memory subsets were obtained from only 8 patients and roughly 8 healthy donors, while naive and central memory subsets were obtained from all 30 or so donors.

CDR1 and CDR2, looked up from the germline V gene, are SQVTM and ANQGSEA. V sheds 4 bases and J sheds 0 bases, leaving 12 bases between their ends. The CDR3, from cysteine to phenylalanine, totals 15 residues. Only the CDR3 part of the read is kept: 45 bases, read in frame from the first base. Points the paper makes about the study in general: Because cDNA rather than genomic DNA was sequenced, highly expressing activated cells could have been over-represented, although no difference in activation and CD3 levels was found between groups. Naive, central memory and regulatory TCRB repertoires appeared more similar among patients than among healthy donors. In all four CD4+ subsets, TCRB CDR3 length was moderately but significantly shorter in type 1 diabetes patients. PCR might favor shorter templates, but patient and control samples were amplified and corrected together, so any skew would affect both groups equally. Patients with type 1 diabetes made fewer insertions and deleted more nucleotides at VDJ recombination sites, implying thymic rearrangement abnormalities. HLA sub-analyses involved small numbers of individuals, so any influence of HLA type on TCRB rearrangement remained unresolved.

The entire amount of isolated RNA was reverse transcribed using the High Capacity cDNA Reverse Transcription Kit, so the sequenced TCRB transcripts were expressed ones. Naive, central memory and regulatory T cell samples underwent deep immunoSEQ sequencing, averaging roughly 3.4 million total reads per sample. Sorted cells were lysed in RLT buffer, and RNA was extracted using DNase-treated RNeasy Micro or Mini kits according to cell number. To prevent cross-contamination, every cell subset was processed on its own, while patient and healthy donor samples were processed together. The immunoSEQ multiplex PCR was used to amplify TCRB sequences from cDNA, yielding 87-bp fragments that span the CDR3 region. Sequencing of the amplicons was done on the Illumina HiSeq platform. In the source study's methods: PCR bias was corrected computationally using synthetic template baselines, and reads within Hamming distance 2 were collapsed, with unmergeable singletons discarded. Reads were aligned to IMGT to assign V, D and J genes, CDR3 length, and insertions or deletions at six rearrangement sites. Within each subset, clonotype counts were normalized to sorted cell number, and only after that were true diversity and Gini coefficients computed with the tcR R package. The overlap coefficient, calculated on TCRB nucleotide sequences, was used to measure repertoire sharing. As a proxy for the pre-selection repertoire, out-of-frame TCRB sequences from naive cells were analyzed. In TCRdb, the immuneACCESS table is reduced to in-frame sequences with V and J assigned. These tables do not hold every clone; where another copy was compared, an unresolved V gene accounts for under half, and the others remain unexplained. V, J and clone size were drawn from that table, and D and trimming were deduced from the DNA. The sample table shows around 600,000 clones, and around 11% are seen once. 0.09% to 0.15% of the sample is taken by the ten largest.

Each donor gave one peripheral blood draw, averaging approximately 110 mL, which was collected into heparinised tubes. Using a panel that included CD45RO, CCR7, CD25, CD127, CD95 and CD27, naive, central memory, regulatory and stem cell-like memory CD4+ T cells were sorted on a BD FACSAria II. Purity was above 95% for every sorted population. PBMCs were isolated immediately by Lymphoprep density gradient centrifugation and stained directly without culture. Samples were stained and sorted in pairs, with one healthy donor and one patient per experiment, so that batch effects were minimized. The sample taken for sequencing was naive CD4+ T cells from blood. This sample's cell subset or site label indicates: true naive CD4+ T cells. This chain joins TRBV29-1 to TRBJ1-4, with the D gene call left open. The receptor was derived from a man younger than 45 with type 1 diabetes. The sequence in DNA is TGCAGCGTTGGATCTCGCACCGCAACTAATGAAAAACTGTTTTTT. Translation gives CSVGSRTATNEKLFF.